The rows below give T cell receptor beta chains drawn from one sample of a study of T cell responses to AZD1222 COVID-19 vaccine. The repertoire was sequenced with immunoSEQ multiplex PCR; TCRdb's copy has only in-frame clones and lacks some. The sample yields fewer than 100,000 clones, about 83% seen once. The sample was peripheral blood, taken 28 days after the second AZD1222 dose. Receptor source: an adult who received the AZD1222 COVID-19 vaccine. Both conserved end residues are part of each CDR3. A D gene is named only where the DNA matches it firmly. Size is stated for part of the rows, as once, few or many counts, or as a class when the clone is expanded.

CDR3 protein	CDR3 DNA	clone size	D gene	V gene	J gene
CASSGNRLQETQYF	TGTGCCAGCAGTGGGAACAGATTACAAGAGACCCAGTACTTC	-	-	TRBV6-2/TRBV6-3	TRBJ2-5
CASSLWGAGNQPQHF	TGTGCCAGCAGTTTATGGGGGGCTGGCAATCAGCCCCAGCATTTT	-	-	TRBV28	TRBJ1-5
CASRAGGEGSPLHF	TGTGCCAGCAGGGCAGGGGGGGAGGGTTCACCCCTCCACTTT	-	TRBD1	TRBV28	TRBJ1-6
CASSLDQGGDQPQHF	TGTGCCAGCAGCTTAGATCAAGGAGGGGATCAGCCCCAGCATTTT	-	-	TRBV7-9	TRBJ1-5
CASRQSNTGELFF	TGTGCCAGCCGCCAATCGAACACCGGGGAGCTGTTTTTT	-	-	TRBV28	TRBJ2-2
CASSLRLAGDEQYF	TGTGCCAGCAGCTTGCGACTAGCGGGGGACGAGCAGTACTTC	-	TRBD2	TRBV7-6	TRBJ2-7
CSVDLTTGGPLYDYTF	TGCAGCGTTGACCTAACGACAGGAGGTCCTCTCTATGACTACACCTTC	-	-	TRBV29-1	TRBJ1-2
CASNICNQPQHF	TGCGCCAGCAATATTTGCAATCAGCCCCAGCATTTT	-	-	TRBV4-3	TRBJ1-5
CASSVATANYGYTF	TGTGCCAGCAGCGTAGCTACAGCCAACTATGGCTACACCTTC	-	-	TRBV9	TRBJ1-2
CARSLALGKTQYF	TGTGCCAGAAGCTTGGCACTGGGCAAGACCCAGTACTTC	-	-	TRBV5-3	TRBJ2-5
CASSQEIGSLFWAFF	TGCGCCAGCAGCCAAGAAATCGGGTCGCTTTTCTGGGCTTTCTTT	-	-	TRBV4-3	TRBJ1-1
CASSLALAGATTSTDTQYF	TGCGCCAGCAGCTTGGCCTTAGCGGGGGCGACCACTAGCACAGATACGCAGTATTTT	once	TRBD2	TRBV5-1	TRBJ2-3
CASSYGVSYGYTF	TGTGCCAGCAGTTACGGGGTTAGCTATGGCTACACCTTC	-	-	TRBV6-5	TRBJ1-2
CASSWGQNTGELFF	TGTGCCAGCAGCTGGGGACAGAACACCGGGGAGCTGTTTTTT	-	-	TRBV7-3	TRBJ2-2
CAISDPDVPEQFF	TGTGCCATCAGTGACCCGGACGTCCCTGAGCAGTTCTTC	-	-	TRBV10-3	TRBJ2-1
CAISDSLPMQYF	TGTGCCATCAGTGACAGTTTGCCGATGCAGTACTTC	-	-	TRBV10-3	TRBJ2-7
CASSLDTDFYSPLHF	TGTGCCAGCAGTCTTGACACGGATTTTTATTCACCCCTCCACTTT	-	-	TRBV28	TRBJ1-6
CASSVVGRAVRIYGYTF	TGTGCCAGCAGCGTAGTGGGCAGGGCTGTTCGTATCTATGGCTACACCTTC	-	-	TRBV9	TRBJ1-2
CASSPARTGPFNYGYTF	TGTGCCAGCAGCCCTGCACGGACAGGGCCCTTTAACTATGGCTACACCTTC	-	TRBD1	TRBV7-9	TRBJ1-2
CASSSTTLDQPQHF	TGTGCCAGCAGCTCGACGACCTTAGATCAGCCCCAGCATTTT	-	-	TRBV7-2	TRBJ1-5
CASSLGTGKEKLFF	TGCGCCAGCAGCCTGGGGACAGGGAAAGAAAAACTGTTTTTT	-	TRBD1	TRBV5-1	TRBJ1-4
CASSTGGGGTEAFF	TGTGCCAGCAGCACGGGGGGCGGAGGCACTGAAGCTTTCTTT	-	-	TRBV7-3	TRBJ1-1
CASSMGQGNEKLFF	TGTGCCAGTAGTATGGGACAGGGAAACGAAAAACTGTTTTTT	-	TRBD1	TRBV19	TRBJ1-4
CASSSTLNYGYTF	TGTGCCAGCAGTTCAACACTTAACTATGGCTACACCTTC	once	-	TRBV25-1	TRBJ1-2
CASSQEAQGGEKLFF	TGCGCCAGCAGCCAAGAAGCGCAGGGTGGTGAAAAACTGTTTTTT	-	-	TRBV4-3	TRBJ1-4
CASSPGRQSSMEKLFF	TGCGCCAGCAGCCCTGGCCGACAGTCGAGTATGGAAAAACTGTTTTTT	-	-	TRBV5-1	TRBJ1-4
CASSPPGGNQPQHF	TGTGCCAGCAGCCCTCCAGGGGGCAATCAGCCCCAGCATTTT	-	-	TRBV7-2	TRBJ1-5
CASSLAGPRGYTF	TGTGCCAGCAGCTTGGCCGGGCCCAGAGGCTACACCTTC	-	-	TRBV5-6	TRBJ1-2
CASSQGGTGEDYGYTF	TGTGCCAGCAGCCAAGGTGGGACAGGGGAGGACTATGGCTACACCTTC	-	TRBD1	TRBV3-1/TRBV3-2	TRBJ1-2
CASTPTRDTTYEQYF	TGTGCCAGCACCCCAACCCGGGACACAACCTACGAGCAGTACTTC	-	-	TRBV7-2	TRBJ2-7
CATRGQGRANEQYF	TGTGCCACCAGGGGACAGGGAAGGGCCAACGAGCAGTACTTC	-	TRBD1	TRBV27	TRBJ2-7
CASSKVATDTQYF	TGTGCCAGCAGCAAAGTCGCCACAGATACGCAGTATTTT	-	-	TRBV7-9	TRBJ2-3
CASSLAPRDLNSPLHF	TGTGCCAGCAGCTTGGCCCCCCGGGACCTTAATTCACCCCTCCACTTT	-	-	TRBV7-3	TRBJ1-6
CASSLRAGPNQPQHF	TGTGCCAGTAGTTTAAGGGCCGGCCCCAATCAGCCCCAGCATTTT	-	-	TRBV19	TRBJ1-5
CAWDPIQETQYF	TGTGCCTGGGACCCAATCCAAGAGACCCAGTACTTC	-	-	TRBV30	TRBJ2-5
CAISDRGGANYGYTF	TGTGCCATCAGCGACAGGGGGGGTGCTAACTATGGCTACACCTTC	-	TRBD1	TRBV10-3	TRBJ1-2
CASSPPGQETQYF	TGTGCCAGCAGCCCACCGGGTCAAGAGACCCAGTACTTC	-	-	TRBV5-4	TRBJ2-5
CATSGSGASQETQYF	TGTGCCACCAGTGGCAGCGGGGCAAGCCAAGAGACCCAGTACTTC	-	TRBD2	TRBV24-1	TRBJ2-5
CASSFGGTVAEAFF	TGCGCCAGCAGCTTTGGTGGGACTGTGGCTGAAGCTTTCTTT	-	-	TRBV5-1	TRBJ1-1
CASSPTGGVQPQHF	TGTGCCAGCAGCCCGACAGGGGGCGTCCAGCCCCAGCATTTT	-	TRBD1	TRBV6-2/TRBV6-3	TRBJ1-5
CASSHRQGQSLATNEKLFF	TGTGCCAGCAGCCACCGACAAGGACAGTCGCTTGCAACTAATGAAAAACTGTTTTTT	-	-	TRBV14	TRBJ1-4
CAWTRWSGKRTGELFF	TGTGCCTGGACGAGGTGGAGCGGTAAGAGGACCGGGGAGCTGTTTTTT	-	-	TRBV30	TRBJ2-2
CASSPRGGRTQYF	TGTGCCAGCAGCCCACGAGGGGGGCGGACCCAGTACTTC	-	-	TRBV9	TRBJ2-5
CASSIIFGNANTGELFF	TGTGCCAGTAGTATTATATTTGGGAACGCGAACACCGGGGAGCTGTTTTTT	-	-	TRBV19	TRBJ2-2
CASSLPGVNEQYF	TGTGCCAGCAGTTTACCCGGGGTCAACGAGCAGTACTTC	once	-	TRBV28	TRBJ2-7
CSVELAVETQYF	TGCAGCGTTGAGCTAGCGGTTGAGACCCAGTACTTC	-	TRBD2	TRBV29-1	TRBJ2-5
CASGQTYEQYF	TGTGCCAGCGGACAGACCTACGAGCAGTACTTC	-	-	TRBV4-2	TRBJ2-7
CASSNPTGSGYTF	TGTGCCAGCAGTAACCCGACAGGGAGCGGCTACACCTTC	-	TRBD1	TRBV6-5	TRBJ1-2
CASSYGLNTGELFF	TGTGCCAGCAGTTACGGCTTGAACACCGGGGAGCTGTTTTTT	-	-	TRBV6-5	TRBJ2-2
CAISAKGNTGELFF	TGTGCCATCAGTGCCAAGGGGAACACCGGGGAGCTGTTTTTT	-	-	TRBV10-3	TRBJ2-2